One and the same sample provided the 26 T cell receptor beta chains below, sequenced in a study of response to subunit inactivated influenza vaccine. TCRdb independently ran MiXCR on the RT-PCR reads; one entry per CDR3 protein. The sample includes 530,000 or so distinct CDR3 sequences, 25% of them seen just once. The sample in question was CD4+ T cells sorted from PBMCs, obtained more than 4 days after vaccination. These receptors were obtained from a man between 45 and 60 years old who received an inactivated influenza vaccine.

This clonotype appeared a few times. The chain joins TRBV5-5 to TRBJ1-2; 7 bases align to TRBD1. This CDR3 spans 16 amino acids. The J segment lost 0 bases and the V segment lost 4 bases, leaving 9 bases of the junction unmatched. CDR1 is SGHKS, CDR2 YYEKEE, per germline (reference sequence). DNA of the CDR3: TGTGCCAGCAGCCCGGGACAGCTTTCTACTAACTATGGCTACACCTTC. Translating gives CASSPGQLSTNYGYTF.

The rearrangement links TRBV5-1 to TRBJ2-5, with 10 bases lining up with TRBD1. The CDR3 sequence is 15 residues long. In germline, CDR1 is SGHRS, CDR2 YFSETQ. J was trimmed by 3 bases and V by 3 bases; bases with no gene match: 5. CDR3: CASSSPDRGEETQYF. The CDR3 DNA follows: TGCGCCAGCAGCTCACCGGACAGGGGGGAAGAGACCCAGTACTTC.

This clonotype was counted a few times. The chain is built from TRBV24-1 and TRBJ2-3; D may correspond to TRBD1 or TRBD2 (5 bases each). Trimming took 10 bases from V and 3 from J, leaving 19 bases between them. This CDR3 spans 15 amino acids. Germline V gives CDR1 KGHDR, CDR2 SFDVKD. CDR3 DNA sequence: TGTGCCACGGACGAGGGGAATCGTATGACAGATACGCAGTATTTT. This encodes CATDEGNRMTDTQYF.

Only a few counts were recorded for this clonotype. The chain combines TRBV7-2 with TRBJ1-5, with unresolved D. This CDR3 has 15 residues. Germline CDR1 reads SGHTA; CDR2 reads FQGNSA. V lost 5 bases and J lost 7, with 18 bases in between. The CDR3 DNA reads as TGTGCCAGCAGCGAAGCGGCAGGCAGCGGACAGCCCCAGCATTTT. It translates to CASSEAAGSGQPQHF.

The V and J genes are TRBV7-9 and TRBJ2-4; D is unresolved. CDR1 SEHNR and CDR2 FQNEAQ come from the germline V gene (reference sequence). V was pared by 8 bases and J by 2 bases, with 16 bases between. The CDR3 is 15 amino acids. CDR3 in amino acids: CASRLDGRTKNIQYF. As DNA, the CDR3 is TGTGCCAGCCGTCTTGACGGACGGACCAAAAACATTCAGTACTTC.

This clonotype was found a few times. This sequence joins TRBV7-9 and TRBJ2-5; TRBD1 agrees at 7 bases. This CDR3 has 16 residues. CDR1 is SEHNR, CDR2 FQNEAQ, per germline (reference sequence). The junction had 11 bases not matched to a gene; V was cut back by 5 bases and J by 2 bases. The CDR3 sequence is CASSAMLRQGQETQYF. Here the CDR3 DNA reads TGTGCCAGCAGCGCGATGCTGAGACAGGGTCAAGAGACCCAGTACTTC.

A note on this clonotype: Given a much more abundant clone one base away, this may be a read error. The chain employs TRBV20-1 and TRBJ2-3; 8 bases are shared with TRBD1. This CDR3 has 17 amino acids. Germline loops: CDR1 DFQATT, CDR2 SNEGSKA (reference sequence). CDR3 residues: CCAGARTGQLGADTQYF. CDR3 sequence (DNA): TGCTGTGCTGGGGCCAGGACAGGGCAATTAGGTGCAGATACGCAGTATTTT.

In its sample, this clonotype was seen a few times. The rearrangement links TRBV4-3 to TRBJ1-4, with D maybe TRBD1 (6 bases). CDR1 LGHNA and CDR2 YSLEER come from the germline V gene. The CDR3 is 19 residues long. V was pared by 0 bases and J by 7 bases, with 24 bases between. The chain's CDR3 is CASSQDWIKMDRGGEKLFF. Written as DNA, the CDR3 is TGCGCCAGCAGCCAAGATTGGATTAAAATGGACAGAGGAGGTGAAAAACTGTTTTTT.

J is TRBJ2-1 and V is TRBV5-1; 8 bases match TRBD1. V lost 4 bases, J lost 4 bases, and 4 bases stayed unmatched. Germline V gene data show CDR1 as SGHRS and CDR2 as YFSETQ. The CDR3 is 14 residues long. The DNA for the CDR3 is TGCGCCAGCAGCCAAGGGGACAGGTACAATGAGCAGTTCTTC. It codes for CASSQGDRYNEQFF.

The CDR3 is CATSRDWVEQFF. The CDR3 DNA is TGTGCCACCAGCAGAGATTGGGTCGAGCAGTTCTTC. The V and J genes are TRBV15 and TRBJ2-1; no clear D. CDR1 and CDR2 from the germline V gene are LNHNV and YYDKDF (reference sequence). This CDR3 has 12 amino acids. V dropped 0 bases and J dropped 10 bases, with 7 bases sitting between them.

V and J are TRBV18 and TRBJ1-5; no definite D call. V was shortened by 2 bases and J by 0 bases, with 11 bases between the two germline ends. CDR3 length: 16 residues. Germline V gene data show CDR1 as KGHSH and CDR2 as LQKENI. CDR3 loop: CASSPGEPFSNQPQHF. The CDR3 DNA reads TGTGCCAGCTCACCAGGGGAACCCTTTAGCAATCAGCCCCAGCATTTT.

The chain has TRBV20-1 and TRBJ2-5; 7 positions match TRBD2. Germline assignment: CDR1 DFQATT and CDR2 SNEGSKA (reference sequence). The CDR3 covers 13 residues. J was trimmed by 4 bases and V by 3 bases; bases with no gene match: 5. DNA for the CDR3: TGCAGTGCTAGGATCCCGGGAGGAGAGACCCAGTACTTC. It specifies CSARIPGGETQYF.

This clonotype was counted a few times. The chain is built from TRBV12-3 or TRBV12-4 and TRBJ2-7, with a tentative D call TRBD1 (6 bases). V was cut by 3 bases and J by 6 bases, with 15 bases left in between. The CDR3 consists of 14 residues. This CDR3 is CASSFGQGLGEQYF. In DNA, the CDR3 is TGTGCCAGCAGTTTTGGTCAGGGGTTGGGCGAGCAGTACTTC.

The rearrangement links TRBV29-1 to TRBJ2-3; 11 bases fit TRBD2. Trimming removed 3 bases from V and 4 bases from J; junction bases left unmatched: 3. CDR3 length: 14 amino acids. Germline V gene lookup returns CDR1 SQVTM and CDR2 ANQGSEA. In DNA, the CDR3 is TGCAGCGTTGAGGTTAGCGGGGGGGCAGATACGCAGTATTTT. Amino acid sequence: CSVEVSGGADTQYF.

CDR3 nucleotides: TGTGCCAGCAGTTTCGTCCCGAGACAGGGATACGAGCAGTACTTC. Protein sequence: CASSFVPRQGYEQYF. The chain joins TRBV12-3 or TRBV12-4 to TRBJ2-7; 7 bases line up with TRBD1. With V trimmed by 3 bases and J by 4 bases, 9 bases remained unmatched. The CDR3 consists of 15 residues.

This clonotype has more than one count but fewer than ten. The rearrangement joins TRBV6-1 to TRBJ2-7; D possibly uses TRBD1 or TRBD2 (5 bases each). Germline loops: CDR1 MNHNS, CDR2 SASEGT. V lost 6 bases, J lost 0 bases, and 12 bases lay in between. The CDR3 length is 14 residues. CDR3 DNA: TGTGCCAGCAGGGACTGGGGCACCTCCTACGAGCAGTACTTC. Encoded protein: CASRDWGTSYEQYF.

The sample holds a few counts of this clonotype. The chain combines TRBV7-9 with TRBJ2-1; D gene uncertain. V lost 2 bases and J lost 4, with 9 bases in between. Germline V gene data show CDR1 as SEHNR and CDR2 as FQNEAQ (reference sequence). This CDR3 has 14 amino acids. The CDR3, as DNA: TGTGCCAGCAGCTTATCGGTGGATTACAATGAGCAGTTCTTC. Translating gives CASSLSVDYNEQFF.

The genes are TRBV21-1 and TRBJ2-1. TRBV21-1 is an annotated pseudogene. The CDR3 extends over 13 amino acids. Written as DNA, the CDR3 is TGTGCCAGCAGCAAAGTGGTCAACAATGAGCAGTTCTTC. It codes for CASSKVVNNEQFF.

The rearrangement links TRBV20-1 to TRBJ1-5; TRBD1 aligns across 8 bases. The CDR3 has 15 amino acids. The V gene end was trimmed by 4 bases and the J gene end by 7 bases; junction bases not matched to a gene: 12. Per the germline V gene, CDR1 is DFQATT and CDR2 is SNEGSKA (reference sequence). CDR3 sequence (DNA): TGCAGTGCTATCGATGGGCAGGGGGCAAGGCAGCCCCAGCATTTT. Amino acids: CSAIDGQGARQPQHF.

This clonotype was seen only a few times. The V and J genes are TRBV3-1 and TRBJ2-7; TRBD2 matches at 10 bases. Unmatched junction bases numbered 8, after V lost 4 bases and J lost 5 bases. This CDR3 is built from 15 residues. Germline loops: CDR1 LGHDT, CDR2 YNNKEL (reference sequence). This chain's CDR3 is CASSPLAGAPHEQYF. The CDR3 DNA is TGTGCCAGCAGCCCTCTAGCGGGGGCACCCCACGAGCAGTACTTC.

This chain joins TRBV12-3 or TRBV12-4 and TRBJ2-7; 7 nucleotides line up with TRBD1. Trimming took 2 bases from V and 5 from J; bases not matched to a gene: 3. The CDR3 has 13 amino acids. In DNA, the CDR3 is TGTGCCAGCAGTTTAACCAGGGGGAACGAGCAGTACTTC. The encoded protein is CASSLTRGNEQYF.

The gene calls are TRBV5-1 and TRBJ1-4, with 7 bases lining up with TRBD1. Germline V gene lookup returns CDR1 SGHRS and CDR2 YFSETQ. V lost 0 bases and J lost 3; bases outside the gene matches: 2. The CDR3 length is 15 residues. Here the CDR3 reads CASSLEGTANEKLFF. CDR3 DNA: TGCGCCAGCAGCTTGGAGGGGACAGCTAATGAAAAACTGTTTTTT.

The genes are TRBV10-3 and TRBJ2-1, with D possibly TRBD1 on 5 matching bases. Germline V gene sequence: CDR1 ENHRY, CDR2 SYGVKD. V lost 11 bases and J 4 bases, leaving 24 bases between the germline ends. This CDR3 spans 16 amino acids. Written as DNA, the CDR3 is TGTGCCTCAATCCAAGGGGCGTCAATCCCATACAATGAGCAGTTCTTC. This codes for CASIQGASIPYNEQFF.

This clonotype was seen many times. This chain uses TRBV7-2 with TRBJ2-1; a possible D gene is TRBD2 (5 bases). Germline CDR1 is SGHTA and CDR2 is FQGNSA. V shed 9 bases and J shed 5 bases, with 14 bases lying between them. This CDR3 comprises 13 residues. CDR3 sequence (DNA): TGTGCCAGTAAACTAGGGCCGAACAATGAGCAGTTCTTC. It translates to CASKLGPNNEQFF. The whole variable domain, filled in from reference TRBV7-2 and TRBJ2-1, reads GAGVSQSPSNKVTEKGKDVELRCDPISGHTALYWYRQSLGQGLEFLIYFQGNSAPDKSGLPSDRFSAERTGGSVSTLTIQRTQQEDSAVYLCASKLGPNNEQFFGPGTRLTVL.

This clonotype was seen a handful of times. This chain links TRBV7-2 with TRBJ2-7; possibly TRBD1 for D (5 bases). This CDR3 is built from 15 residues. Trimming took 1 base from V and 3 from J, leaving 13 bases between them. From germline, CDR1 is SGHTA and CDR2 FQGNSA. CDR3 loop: CASSLGAGQGYEQYF. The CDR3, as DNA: TGTGCCAGCAGCTTAGGGGCCGGGCAGGGCTACGAGCAGTACTTC.

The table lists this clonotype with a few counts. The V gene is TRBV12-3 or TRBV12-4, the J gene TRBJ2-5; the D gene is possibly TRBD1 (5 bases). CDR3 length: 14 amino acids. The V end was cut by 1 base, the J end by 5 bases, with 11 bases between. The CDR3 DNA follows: TGTGCCAGCAGTTTAGGACCCTCAGGGGAGACCCAGTACTTC. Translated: CASSLGPSGETQYF.